The entry below describes one T cell receptor beta chain. CDR3 size: 14 residues. Looked up from germline, CDR1 is MNHEY and CDR2 is SMNVEV (reference sequence). Trimming removed 5 bases at V and 5 bases at J, with 12 bases between. The entry originates in a study of OX40 agonist ivuxolimab in advanced cancers. Study in general: The patients got ivuxolimab, which is an agonistic anti-OX40 (CD134) antibody.

TCRdb keeps only in-frame clones here, not all; method: immunoSEQ multiplex PCR. This sample yields approximately 40,000 clones, of which approximately 90% are seen a single time; 9.5% to 15% belongs to the top ten. The sequencing used CD4+ or CD8+ T cells sorted from blood, collected in a trial of the OX40 agonist ivuxolimab. V gene TRBV27 combines with J gene TRBJ2-2; D remains ambiguous. This receptor was identified in an adult with an advanced solid tumor such as melanoma, head and neck, liver or kidney cancer. The CDR3 is CASSPTVLTGELFF. DNA of the CDR3: TGTGCCAGCAGTCCCACAGTTCTTACCGGGGAGCTGTTTTTT.